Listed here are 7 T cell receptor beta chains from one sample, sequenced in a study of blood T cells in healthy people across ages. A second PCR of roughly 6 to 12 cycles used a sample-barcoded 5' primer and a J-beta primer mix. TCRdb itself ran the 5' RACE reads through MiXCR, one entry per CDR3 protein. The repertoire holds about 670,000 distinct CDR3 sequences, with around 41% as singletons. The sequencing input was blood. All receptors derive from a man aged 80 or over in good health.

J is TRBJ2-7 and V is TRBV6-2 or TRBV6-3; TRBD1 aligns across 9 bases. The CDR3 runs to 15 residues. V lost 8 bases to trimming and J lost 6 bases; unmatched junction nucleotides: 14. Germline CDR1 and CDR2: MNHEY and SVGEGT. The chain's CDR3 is CASFPSGQGNGEQYF. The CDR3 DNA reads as TGTGCCAGCTTCCCCTCCGGACAGGGGAATGGCGAGCAGTACTTC.

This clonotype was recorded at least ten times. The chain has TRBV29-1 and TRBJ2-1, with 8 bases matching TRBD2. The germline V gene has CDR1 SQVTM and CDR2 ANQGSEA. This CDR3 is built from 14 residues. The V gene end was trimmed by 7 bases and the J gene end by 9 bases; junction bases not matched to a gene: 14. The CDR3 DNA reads TGCAGCGCGCGGCGGAGCGGGAGAGGGCGTGAGCAGTTCTTC. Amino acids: CSARRSGRGREQFF.

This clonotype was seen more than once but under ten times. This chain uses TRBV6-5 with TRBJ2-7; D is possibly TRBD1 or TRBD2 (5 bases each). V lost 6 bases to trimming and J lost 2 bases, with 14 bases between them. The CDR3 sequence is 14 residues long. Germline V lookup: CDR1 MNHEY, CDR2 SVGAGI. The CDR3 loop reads CASSGNRQTYEQYF. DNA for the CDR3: TGTGCCAGCAGCGGGAACCGACAGACCTACGAGCAGTACTTC.

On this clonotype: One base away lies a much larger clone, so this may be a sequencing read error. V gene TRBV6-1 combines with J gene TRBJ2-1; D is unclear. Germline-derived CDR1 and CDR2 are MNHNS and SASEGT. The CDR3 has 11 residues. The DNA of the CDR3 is TGTGCCTGCAGTGCCCACAATGAGCAGTTCTTC. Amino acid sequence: CACSAHNEQFF.

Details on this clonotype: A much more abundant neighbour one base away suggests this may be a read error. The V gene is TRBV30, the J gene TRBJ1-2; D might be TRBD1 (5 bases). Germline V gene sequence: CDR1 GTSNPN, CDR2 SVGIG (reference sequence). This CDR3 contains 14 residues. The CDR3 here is CANTPGASNYGYTF. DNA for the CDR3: TGTGCTAACACTCCCGGGGCTTCCAACTATGGCTACACCTTC.

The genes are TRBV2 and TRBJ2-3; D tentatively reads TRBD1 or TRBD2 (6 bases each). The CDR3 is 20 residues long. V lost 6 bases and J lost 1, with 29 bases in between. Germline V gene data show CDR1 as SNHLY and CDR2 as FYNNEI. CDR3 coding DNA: TGTGCCAGCAGCCTTGATTGCCAAGTAGGGGGGAGGTACTGCACAGATACGCAGTATTTT. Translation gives CASSLDCQVGGRYCTDTQYF. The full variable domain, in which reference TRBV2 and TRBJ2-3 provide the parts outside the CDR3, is EPEVTQTPSHQVTQMGQEVILRCVPISNHLYFYWYRQILGQKVEFLVSFYNNEISEKSEIFDDQFSVERPDGSNFTLKIRSTKLEDSAMYFCASSLDCQVGGRYCTDTQYFGPGTRLTVL.

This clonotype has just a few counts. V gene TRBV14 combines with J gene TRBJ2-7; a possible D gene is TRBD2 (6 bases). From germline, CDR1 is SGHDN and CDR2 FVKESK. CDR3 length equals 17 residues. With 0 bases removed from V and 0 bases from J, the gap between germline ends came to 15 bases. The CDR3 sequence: CASSQDWRGYYSYEQYF. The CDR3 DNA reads TGTGCCAGCAGCCAAGATTGGAGGGGCTACTACTCCTACGAGCAGTACTTC.